This is a list of T cell receptor beta chains from one sample in a study of blood T cell repertoires in COVID-19. Some clones are missing from TCRdb's copy, which holds only in-frame ones; the method was immunoSEQ multiplex PCR. This table holds roughly 250,000 clones, approximately 90% found once. The sample consisted of peripheral blood. The source of these receptors is a woman aged 35 to 49 with acute or convalescent COVID-19. The CDR3 runs from the conserved cysteine through the conserved F or W. Fields, in order: D gene, clone size, V gene, J gene, CDR3 protein, CDR3 DNA. A D gene is named only where the DNA matches it firmly. Rows may omit the clone size; those that give it use once, few, many or a size class.

.,.,TRBV9,TRBJ2-1,CASSVGGSPLTEQFF,TGTGCCAGCAGCGTAGGAGGGAGCCCCTTGACGGAGCAGTTCTTC
.,.,TRBV19,TRBJ1-5,CASSIGNQPQHF,TGTGCCAGTAGTATCGGGAATCAGCCCCAGCATTTT
TRBD1,.,TRBV3-1/TRBV3-2,TRBJ2-3,CASSQGDSPTDTQYF,TGTGCCAGCAGCCAAGGGGACAGCCCCACAGATACGCAGTATTTT
.,.,TRBV30,TRBJ1-1,CAWIAGPRGEAFF,TGTGCCTGGATAGCGGGGCCCAGGGGTGAAGCTTTCTTT
TRBD1,.,TRBV9,TRBJ1-5,CASSRGQGSNQPQHF,TGTGCCAGCAGCCGCGGACAGGGGAGCAATCAGCCCCAGCATTTT
TRBD1,.,TRBV14,TRBJ1-1,CASSQQDRVTFF,TGTGCCAGCAGCCAGCAGGACAGGGTAACTTTCTTT
TRBD2,.,TRBV20-1,TRBJ2-1,CSASKRGALSEQFF,TGCAGTGCTAGTAAGCGGGGGGCCCTCAGTGAGCAGTTCTTC
TRBD2,.,TRBV2,TRBJ2-5,CASSISLAGGVETQYF,TGTGCCAGCAGTATCTCACTAGCGGGGGGCGTTGAGACCCAGTACTTC
.,.,TRBV10-3,TRBJ1-1,CAISESTQGNTEAFF,TGTGCCATCAGTGAGTCGACACAGGGGAACACTGAAGCTTTCTTT
TRBD1,.,TRBV3-1/TRBV3-2,TRBJ1-4,CASSQEPPGQNEKLFF,TGTGCCAGCAGCCAAGAACCCCCGGGACAGAATGAAAAACTGTTTTTT
.,.,TRBV9,TRBJ2-6,CASSEWDMSSGANVLTF,TGTGCCAGCAGCGAGTGGGACATGAGCTCTGGGGCCAACGTCCTGACTTTC
.,.,TRBV21-1,TRBJ2-3,CASSPRRAGGHQLDTQYF,TGTGCCAGCAGCCCCCGCCGAGCGGGGGGGCACCAGTTAGATACGCAGTATTTT
.,once,TRBV18,TRBJ1-1,CASSPPRGGDTEAFF,TGTGCCAGCTCACCACCGAGGGGCGGGGACACTGAAGCTTTCTTT
TRBD1,.,TRBV18,TRBJ2-3,CASSLLGTGGTDTQYF,TGTGCCAGCTCACTACTAGGCACAGGGGGGACAGATACGCAGTATTTT
.,.,TRBV9,TRBJ2-1,CASSVRDIDNEQFF,TGTGCCAGCAGCGTCCGGGACATAGACAATGAGCAGTTCTTC
TRBD1,.,TRBV5-4,TRBJ1-2,CASSREDRGHGYTF,TGTGCCAGCAGCCGGGAGGACAGGGGACATGGCTACACCTTC
TRBD1,.,TRBV27,TRBJ2-1,CASRRQGDDYNEQFF,TGTGCCAGCAGGAGACAGGGGGACGACTACAATGAGCAGTTCTTC
.,.,TRBV6-5,TRBJ1-1,CASRPPGNTEAFF,TGTGCCAGCAGGCCCCCCGGGAACACTGAAGCTTTCTTT
TRBD1,.,TRBV29-1,TRBJ1-1,CSAPGQGGVNTEAFF,TGCAGCGCCCCGGGACAGGGGGGTGTGAACACTGAAGCTTTCTTT
.,.,TRBV2,TRBJ1-1,CASSEAEVNTEAFF,TGTGCCAGCAGTGAAGCAGAGGTGAACACTGAAGCTTTCTTT
TRBD2,.,TRBV19,TRBJ2-1,CASSGGLGQNEQFF,TGTGCCAGTAGTGGGGGACTAGGGCAGAATGAGCAGTTCTTC
.,.,TRBV27,TRBJ1-4,CASTATGSGEKLFF,TGTGCCAGCACGGCCACCGGCTCAGGGGAAAAACTGTTTTTT
TRBD2,.,TRBV6-6,TRBJ2-3,CASSPGLAGGSTDTQYF,TGTGCCAGCAGTCCGGGACTAGCGGGGGGCAGCACAGATACGCAGTATTTT
TRBD2,.,TRBV27,TRBJ2-3,CASSLGRESTQYF,TGTGCCAGCAGTTTAGGGAGGGAGTCTACGCAGTATTTT
.,.,TRBV28,TRBJ1-5,CASRQAGQPQHF,TGTGCCAGCAGGCAGGCGGGACAGCCCCAGCATTTT
TRBD1,.,TRBV2,TRBJ1-1,CASGQGAEAFF,TGTGCCAGCGGACAGGGAGCTGAAGCTTTCTTT
.,.,TRBV19,TRBJ1-5,CASGAGGSGQPQHF,TGTGCCAGTGGGGCGGGGGGAAGCGGTCAGCCCCAGCATTTT
TRBD1,.,TRBV9,TRBJ1-2,CASSVGPRGPYGYTF,TGTGCCAGCAGCGTAGGCCCCAGGGGGCCCTATGGCTACACCTTC
.,few,TRBV6-1,TRBJ1-5,CASSEAGQSNQPQHF,TGTGCCAGCAGTGAGGCAGGGCAAAGCAATCAGCCCCAGCATTTT
.,.,TRBV24-1,TRBJ1-1,CATSSGVGNTEAFF,TGTGCCACCAGTTCAGGGGTCGGGAACACTGAAGCTTTCTTT
.,.,TRBV7-2,TRBJ1-6,CASSGGQYSPLHF,TGTGCCAGCAGCGGGGGCCAGTATTCACCCCTCCACTTT
.,.,TRBV11-3,TRBJ1-6,CASSLDSRVNSPLHF,TGTGCCAGCAGCTTAGATTCCAGGGTCAATTCACCCCTCCACTTT
.,.,TRBV30,TRBJ1-5,CAWSVTGFRGNQPQHF,TGTGCCTGGAGTGTTACAGGATTCAGGGGCAATCAGCCCCAGCATTTT
.,.,TRBV14,TRBJ1-1,CASSQVGGRVVAFF,TGTGCCAGCAGCCAAGTTGGCGGCAGGGTAGTGGCTTTCTTT
.,.,TRBV3-1/TRBV3-2,TRBJ1-2,CASSQGGGHGYTF,TGTGCCAGCAGCCAAGGCGGGGGTCATGGCTACACCTTC
.,.,TRBV29-1,TRBJ1-4,CSVRESNEKLFF,TGCAGCGTCAGGGAATCTAATGAAAAACTGTTTTTT
.,once,TRBV19,TRBJ1-5,CASKFRGGGSQPQHF,TGTGCCAGTAAATTCCGCGGTGGAGGGAGTCAGCCCCAGCATTTT
.,.,TRBV18,TRBJ1-5,CASSPSRGLKPQHF,TGTGCCAGCTCACCATCGCGGGGTCTTAAGCCCCAGCATTTT
TRBD1,.,TRBV5-1,TRBJ1-6,CASSPTGTGDSPLHF,TGCGCCAGCAGCCCTACTGGGACAGGGGATTCACCCCTCCACTTT
.,.,TRBV2,TRBJ1-4,CASSESDWPLESKLFF,TGTGCCAGCAGTGAATCCGACTGGCCTTTGGAGTCAAAACTGTTTTTT